The source of this TCR beta chain is a study of T cell repertoires in cytomegalovirus infection. On the study more broadly: HLA-B-restricted CMV epitopes that are well studied were used alongside recently identified HLA-C-restricted ones. CMV infection together with matching HLA type was indicated by public TCR beta signatures. Study-wide results and limits: The cumulative frequency of public TCR beta families identified carriers of CMV plus the relevant HLA. Ex vivo responses were dominated by HLA-C-restricted CMV-specific TCR beta clonotypes.

Concerning this clonotype: The antigen is not known.

The V gene's germline CDR1 is MNHEY and CDR2 SVGEGT. CDR3 length: 15 residues. Unmatched junction bases numbered 10, after V lost 8 bases and J lost 1 base. TCRdb re-analysed the reads in MiXCR, keeping a single row per CDR3 protein. The sample holds some 320,000 distinct CDR3 sequences, roughly 29% seen once. The J gene is TRBJ1-1, the V gene TRBV6-2 or TRBV6-3; 7 bases fit TRBD1. This TCR derives from a human donor in good health (CMV status not recorded). Some clones in this sample may be carry-over from other donors' samples. Specimen: cultured PBMCs, collected from culture after CMV antigen stimulation. In nucleotides, the CDR3 is TGTGCCAGCGCTCCTTTTGGGACAGCGAACACTGAAGCTTTCTTT. Encoded protein: CASAPFGTANTEAFF.